The T cell receptor (beta chain) described here comes from a study of OX40 agonist ivuxolimab in advanced cancers. Study-level information: Ivuxolimab is an agonistic anti-OX40 (CD134) antibody, and patients were treated with it.

The CDR3 has 14 amino acids. V dropped 1 base and J dropped 6; count of bases not matched to a gene: 5. The germline gives CDR1 LGHNA, CDR2 YSLEER. Assay: immunoSEQ multiplex PCR; the TCRdb copy retains only in-frame clones and omits some. The sample holds 45,000 or so clones, 88% seen once. This sequence joins TRBV4-3 and TRBJ1-2; 7 nucleotides match TRBD1. This receptor was taken from an adult with an advanced solid tumor such as melanoma, head and neck, liver or kidney cancer. The sample consisted of CD4+ or CD8+ T cells sorted from blood, taken in a trial of the OX40 agonist ivuxolimab. The CDR3: CASSQGEGAHGYTF. The CDR3 coding sequence is TGCGCCAGCAGCCAAGGGGAGGGGGCACATGGCTACACCTTC.